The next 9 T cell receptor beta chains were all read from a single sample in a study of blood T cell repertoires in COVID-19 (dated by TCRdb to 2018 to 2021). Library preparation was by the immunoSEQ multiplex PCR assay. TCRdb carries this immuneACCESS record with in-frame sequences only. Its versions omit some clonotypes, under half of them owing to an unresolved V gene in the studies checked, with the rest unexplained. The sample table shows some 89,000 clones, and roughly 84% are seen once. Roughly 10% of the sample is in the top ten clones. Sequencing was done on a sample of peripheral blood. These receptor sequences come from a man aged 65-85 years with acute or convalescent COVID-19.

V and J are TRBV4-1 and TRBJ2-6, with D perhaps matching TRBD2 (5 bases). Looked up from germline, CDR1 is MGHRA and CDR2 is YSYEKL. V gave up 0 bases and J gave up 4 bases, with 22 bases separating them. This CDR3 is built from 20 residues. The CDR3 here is CASSQEQFELKRRGANVLTF. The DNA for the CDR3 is TGCGCCAGCAGCCAAGAACAGTTTGAACTTAAAAGGAGGGGGGCCAACGTCCTGACTTTC.

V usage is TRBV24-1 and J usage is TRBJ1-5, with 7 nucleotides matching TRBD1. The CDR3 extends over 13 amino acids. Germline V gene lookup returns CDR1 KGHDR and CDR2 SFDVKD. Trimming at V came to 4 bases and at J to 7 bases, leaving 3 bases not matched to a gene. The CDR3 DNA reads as TGTGCCACCAGTGACAGGGGGTTGCAGCCCCAGCATTTT. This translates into CATSDRGLQPQHF.

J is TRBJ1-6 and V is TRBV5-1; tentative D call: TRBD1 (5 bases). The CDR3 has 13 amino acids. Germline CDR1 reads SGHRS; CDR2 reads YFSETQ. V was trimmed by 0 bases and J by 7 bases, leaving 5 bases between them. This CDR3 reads CASSLEGNSPLHF. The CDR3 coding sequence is TGCGCCAGCAGCTTGGAGGGGAATTCACCCCTCCACTTT.

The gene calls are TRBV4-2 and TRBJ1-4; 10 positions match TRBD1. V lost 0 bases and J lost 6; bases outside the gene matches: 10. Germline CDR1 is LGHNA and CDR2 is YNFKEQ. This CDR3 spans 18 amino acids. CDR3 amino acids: CASSQETGGGFNYEKLFF. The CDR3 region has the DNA TGTGCCAGCAGCCAAGAGACAGGGGGCGGGTTTAATTATGAAAAACTGTTTTTT.

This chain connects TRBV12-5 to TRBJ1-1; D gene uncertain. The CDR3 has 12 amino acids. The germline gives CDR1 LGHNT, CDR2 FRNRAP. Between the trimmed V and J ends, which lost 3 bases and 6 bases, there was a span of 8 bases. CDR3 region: CASGLRTAEAFF. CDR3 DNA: TGTGCTAGTGGTTTAAGAACAGCTGAAGCTTTCTTT.

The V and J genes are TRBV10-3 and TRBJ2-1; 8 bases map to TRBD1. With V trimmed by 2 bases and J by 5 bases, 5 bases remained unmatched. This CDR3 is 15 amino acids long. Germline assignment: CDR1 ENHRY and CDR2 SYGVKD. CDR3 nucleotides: TGTGCCATCAGTGAGACGGGACAGGAGAACAATGAGCAGTTCTTC. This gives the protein CAISETGQENNEQFF.

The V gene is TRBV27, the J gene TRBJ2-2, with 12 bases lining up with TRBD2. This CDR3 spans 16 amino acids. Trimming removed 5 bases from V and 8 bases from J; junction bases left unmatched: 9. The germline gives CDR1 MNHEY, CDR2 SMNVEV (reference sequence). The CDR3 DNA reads TGTGCCAGCAGTCCCGGACTAGCGGGGTTTACTGGGGAGCTGTTTTTT. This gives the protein CASSPGLAGFTGELFF.

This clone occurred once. This CDR3 reads CASSFGQGPYGYTF. The CDR3 DNA sequence: TGTGCCAGCAGCTTTGGGCAGGGCCCGTATGGCTACACCTTC. The V and J genes are TRBV7-9 and TRBJ1-2, with D perhaps matching TRBD1 (5 bases). This CDR3 is built from 14 residues. V lost 3 bases, J lost 5 bases, and 13 bases lay in between. CDR1 is SEHNR and CDR2 is FQNEAQ in the germline V gene (reference sequence). Full variable domain (outside the CDR3, taken from reference TRBV7-9 and TRBJ1-2): DTGVSQNPRHKITKRGQNVTFRCDPISEHNRLYWYRQTLGQGPEFLTYFQNEAQLEKSRLLSDRFSAERPKGSFSTLEIQRTEQGDSAMYLCASSFGQGPYGYTFGSGTRLTVV.

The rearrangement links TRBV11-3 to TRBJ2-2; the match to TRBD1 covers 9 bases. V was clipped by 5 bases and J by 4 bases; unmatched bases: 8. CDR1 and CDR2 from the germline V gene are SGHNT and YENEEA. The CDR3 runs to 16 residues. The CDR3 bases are TGTGCCAGCAGCGCCGACAGGGGGTCTCGCACCGGGGAGCTGTTTTTT. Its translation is CASSADRGSRTGELFF.